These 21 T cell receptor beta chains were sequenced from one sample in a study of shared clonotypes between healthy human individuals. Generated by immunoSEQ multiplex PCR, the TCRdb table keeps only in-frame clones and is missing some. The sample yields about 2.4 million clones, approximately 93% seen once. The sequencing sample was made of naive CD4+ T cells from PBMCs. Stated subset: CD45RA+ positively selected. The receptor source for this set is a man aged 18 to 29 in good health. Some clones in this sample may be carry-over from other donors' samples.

CDR3 coding DNA: TGTGCCAGCAGCGCAGAAGGGGGTGGTAACTATGGCTACACCTTC. Its protein product is CASSAEGGGNYGYTF. The V gene is TRBV6-1, the J gene TRBJ1-2; D possibly corresponds to TRBD1 (6 bases). The germline V gene has CDR1 MNHNS and CDR2 SASEGT. V was cut by 6 bases and J by 1 base, with 15 bases left in between. CDR3 length equals 15 residues.

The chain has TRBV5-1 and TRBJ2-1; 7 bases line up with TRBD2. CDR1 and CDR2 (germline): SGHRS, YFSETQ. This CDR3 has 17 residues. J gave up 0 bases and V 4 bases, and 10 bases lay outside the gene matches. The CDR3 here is CASSETLRGSSYNEQFF. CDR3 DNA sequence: TGCGCCAGCAGCGAAACATTGCGGGGGAGCTCCTACAATGAGCAGTTCTTC.

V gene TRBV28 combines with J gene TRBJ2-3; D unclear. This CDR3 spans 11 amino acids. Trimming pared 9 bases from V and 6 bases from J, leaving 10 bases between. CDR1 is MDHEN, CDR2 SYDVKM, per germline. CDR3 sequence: CASEVRDTQYF. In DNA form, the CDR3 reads TGTGCCAGTGAAGTGAGGGATACGCAGTATTTT. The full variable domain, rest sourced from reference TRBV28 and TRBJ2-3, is DVKVTQSSRYLVKRTGEKVFLECVQDMDHENMFWYRQDPGLGLRLIYFSYDVKMKEKGDIPEGYSVSREKKERFSLILESASTNQTSMYLCASEVRDTQYFGPGTRLTVL.

The CDR3, as DNA: TGCGCCAGCAGCACGGTAGAACCGGGCCGGGCGTTCTTC. It translates to CASSTVEPGRAFF. The rearrangement links TRBV5-1 to TRBJ2-1; D gene uncertain. CDR1 SGHRS and CDR2 YFSETQ come from the germline V gene. V was pared by 4 bases and J by 15 bases, with 20 bases between. The CDR3 covers 13 residues. The complete variable domain, with remaining parts taken from reference TRBV5-1 and TRBJ2-1, reads KAGVTQTPRYLIKTRGQQVTLSCSPISGHRSVSWYQQTPGQGLQFLFEYFSETQRNKGNFPGRFSGRQFSNSRSEMNVSTLELGDSALYLCASSTVEPGRAFFGPGTRLTVL.

CDR3 nucleotide sequence: TGTGCCAGCACAAGACTAGCGGGAGGGCCTAGTGAGCAGTTCTTC. It translates to CASTRLAGGPSEQFF. The chain has TRBV11-3 and TRBJ2-1; TRBD2 matches at 14 bases. V gave up 7 bases and J gave up 9 bases; unmatched junction bases: 8. This CDR3 has 15 amino acids. From germline, CDR1 is SGHNT and CDR2 YENEEA.

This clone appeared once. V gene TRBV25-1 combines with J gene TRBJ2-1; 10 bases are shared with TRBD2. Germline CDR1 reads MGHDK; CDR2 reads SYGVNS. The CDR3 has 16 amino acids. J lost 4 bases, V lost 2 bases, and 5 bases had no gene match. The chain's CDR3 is CASSELAGDIYNEQFF. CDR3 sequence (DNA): TGTGCCAGCAGTGAACTAGCGGGGGACATTTACAATGAGCAGTTCTTC.

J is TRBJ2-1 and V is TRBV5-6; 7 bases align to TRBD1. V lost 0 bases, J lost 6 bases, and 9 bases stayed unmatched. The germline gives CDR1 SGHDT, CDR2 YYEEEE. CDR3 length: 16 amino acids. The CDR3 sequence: CASSLAGMGQSNEQFF. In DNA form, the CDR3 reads TGTGCCAGCAGCTTGGCGGGAATGGGACAGAGCAATGAGCAGTTCTTC.

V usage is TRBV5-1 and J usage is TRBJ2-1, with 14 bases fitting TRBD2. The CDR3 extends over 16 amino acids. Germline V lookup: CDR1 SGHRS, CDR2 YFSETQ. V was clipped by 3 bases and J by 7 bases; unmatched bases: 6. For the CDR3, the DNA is TGCGCCAGCAGCTCGGGACTAGCGGGAGTAGGGAATGAGCAGTTCTTC. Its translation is CASSSGLAGVGNEQFF.

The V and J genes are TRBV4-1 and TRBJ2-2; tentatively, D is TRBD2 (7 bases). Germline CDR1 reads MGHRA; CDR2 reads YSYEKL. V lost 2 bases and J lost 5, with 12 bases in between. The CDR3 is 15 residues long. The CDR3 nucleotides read TGCGCCAGCAGCCAAAGAGGGGGAGGGACCGGGGAGCTGTTTTTT. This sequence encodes CASSQRGGGTGELFF.

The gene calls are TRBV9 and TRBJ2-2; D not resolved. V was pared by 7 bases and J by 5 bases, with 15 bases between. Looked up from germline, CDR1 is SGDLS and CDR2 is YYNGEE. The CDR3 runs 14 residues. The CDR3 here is CASGSGPLTGELFF. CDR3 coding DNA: TGTGCCAGCGGATCCGGGCCCCTAACCGGGGAGCTGTTTTTT.

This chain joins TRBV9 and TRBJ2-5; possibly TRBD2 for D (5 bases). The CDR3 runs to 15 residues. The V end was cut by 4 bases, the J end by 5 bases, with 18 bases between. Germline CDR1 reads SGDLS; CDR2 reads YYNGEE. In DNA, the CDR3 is TGTGCCAGCAGCCGACAAGCGGCTAGTCAGGAGACCCAGTACTTC. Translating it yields CASSRQAASQETQYF. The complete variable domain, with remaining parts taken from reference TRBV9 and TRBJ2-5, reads DSGVTQTPKHLITATGQRVTLRCSPRSGDLSVYWYQQSLDQGLQFLIQYYNGEERAKGNILERFSAQQFPDLHSELNLSSLELGDSALYFCASSRQAASQETQYFGPGTRLLVL.

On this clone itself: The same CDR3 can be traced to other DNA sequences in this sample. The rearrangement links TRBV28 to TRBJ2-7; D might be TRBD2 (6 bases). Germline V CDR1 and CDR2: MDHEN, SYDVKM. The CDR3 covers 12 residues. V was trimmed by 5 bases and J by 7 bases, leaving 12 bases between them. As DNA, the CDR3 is TGTGCCAGCAGTGGACGCCGGGGGGAGCAGTACTTC. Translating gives CASSGRRGEQYF.

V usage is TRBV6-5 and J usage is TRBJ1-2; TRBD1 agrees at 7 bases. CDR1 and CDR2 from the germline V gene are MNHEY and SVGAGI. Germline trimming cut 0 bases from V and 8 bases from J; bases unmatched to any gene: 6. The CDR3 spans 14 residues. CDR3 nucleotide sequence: TGTGCCAGCAGTTACTCTACAGGGGTACGGGGCTACACCTTC. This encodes CASSYSTGVRGYTF.

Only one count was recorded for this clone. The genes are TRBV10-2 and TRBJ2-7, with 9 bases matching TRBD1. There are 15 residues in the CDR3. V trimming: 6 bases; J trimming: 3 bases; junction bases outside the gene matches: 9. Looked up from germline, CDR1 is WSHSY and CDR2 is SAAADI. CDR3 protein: CASRLGTGPLYEQYF. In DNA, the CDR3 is TGCGCCAGCAGACTCGGGACAGGGCCTCTCTACGAGCAGTACTTC.

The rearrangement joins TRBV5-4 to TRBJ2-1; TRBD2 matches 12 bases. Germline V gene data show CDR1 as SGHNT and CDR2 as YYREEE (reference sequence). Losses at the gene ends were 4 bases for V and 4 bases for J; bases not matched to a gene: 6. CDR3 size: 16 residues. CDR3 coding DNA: TGTGCCAGCAGCATGAGGACTAGCGGGGTATACAATGAGCAGTTCTTC. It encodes CASSMRTSGVYNEQFF.

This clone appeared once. CDR3 amino acids: CASRTVGAGASGELFF. CDR3 sequence (DNA): TGTGCCAGCAGGACCGTAGGGGCGGGGGCGAGCGGGGAGCTGTTTTTT. The rearrangement links TRBV7-9 to TRBJ2-2; possibly TRBD2 for D (7 bases). The length of the CDR3 is 16 residues. Deletions cut 6 bases from V and 7 bases from J, with 21 bases between. Germline loops: CDR1 SEHNR, CDR2 FQNEAQ (reference sequence).

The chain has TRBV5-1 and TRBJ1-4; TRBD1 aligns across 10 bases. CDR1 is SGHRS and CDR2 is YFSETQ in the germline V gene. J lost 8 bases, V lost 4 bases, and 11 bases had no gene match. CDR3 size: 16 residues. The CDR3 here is CASSGLTGGLGEKLFF. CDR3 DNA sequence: TGCGCCAGCAGCGGACTGACAGGGGGCTTGGGCGAAAAACTGTTTTTT.

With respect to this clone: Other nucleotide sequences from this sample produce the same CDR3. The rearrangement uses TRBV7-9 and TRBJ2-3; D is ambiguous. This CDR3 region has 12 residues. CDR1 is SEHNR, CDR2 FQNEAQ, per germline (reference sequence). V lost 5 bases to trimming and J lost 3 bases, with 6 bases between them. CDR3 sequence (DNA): TGTGCCAGCAGCCTAGGAACAGATACGCAGTATTTT. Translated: CASSLGTDTQYF.

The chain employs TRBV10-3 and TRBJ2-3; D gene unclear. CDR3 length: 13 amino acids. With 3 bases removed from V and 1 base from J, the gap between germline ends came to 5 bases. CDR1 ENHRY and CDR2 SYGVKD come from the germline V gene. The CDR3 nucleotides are TGTGCCATCAGTGACAGGCGCACAGATACGCAGTATTTT. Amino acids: CAISDRRTDTQYF.

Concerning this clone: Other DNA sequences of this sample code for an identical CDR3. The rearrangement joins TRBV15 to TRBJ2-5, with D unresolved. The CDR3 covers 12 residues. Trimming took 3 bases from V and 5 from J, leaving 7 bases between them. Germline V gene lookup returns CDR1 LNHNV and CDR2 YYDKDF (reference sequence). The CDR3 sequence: CATSRVLETQYF. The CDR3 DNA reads TGTGCCACCAGCAGGGTTTTGGAGACCCAGTACTTC.

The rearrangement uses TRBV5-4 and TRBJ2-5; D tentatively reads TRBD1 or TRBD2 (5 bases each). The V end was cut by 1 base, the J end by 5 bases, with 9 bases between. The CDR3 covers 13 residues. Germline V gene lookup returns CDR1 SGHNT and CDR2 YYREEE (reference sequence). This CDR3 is CASSLLRDETQYF. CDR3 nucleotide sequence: TGTGCCAGCAGCTTGCTGAGGGACGAGACCCAGTACTTC. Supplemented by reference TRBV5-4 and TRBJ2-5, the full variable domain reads ETGVTQSPTHLIKTRGQQVTLRCSSQSGHNTVSWYQQALGQGPQFIFQYYREEENGRGNFPPRFSGLQFPNYSSELNVNALELDDSALYLCASSLLRDETQYFGPGTRLLVL.